Described below is a single T cell receptor (beta chain) sequence and its context. Its antigen is not known. Using a constant-region primer together with ProtoScript II reverse transcriptase, TCR beta cDNA was made from about 500 ng of total RNA. Researchers made the TCR beta libraries by running three nested multiplex PCR rounds with slightly modified ARM-PCR. Primers for the first two PCR rounds were TRBV1-TRBV30 forward primers and a C-beta reverse primer (about 9 cycles per round). TCRdb re-analysed the multiplex PCR reads in MiXCR, keeping a single row per CDR3 protein. The table includes 99,000 or so distinct CDR3 sequences, roughly 80% detected once. The V gene lost 6 bases and the J gene lost 4 bases, with 10 bases spanning the gap. The CDR3 runs to 13 residues. The germline V gene encodes CDR1 MNHNS and CDR2 SASEGT. Starting material for RNA and DNA co-extraction consisted of roughly 19-34 mg of unsorted bulk tissue. Five separate regions of each tumor underwent sampling.

This sample is drawn from a study of tumor-infiltrating lymphocytes in primary liver carcinoma. Study-level points and caveats: Pairs of tumor regions overlapped more than tumor-adjacent and tumor-blood pairs did.

The clonotype was recovered from a man aged 40-50 years with primary liver carcinoma and hepatitis B virus infection. The specimen sequenced was liver tumor tissue from sampling region 3. The subset is: tumor region T3, left-lateral pole. The genes are TRBV6-1 and TRBJ1-5; D ambiguous. CDR3 amino acids: CASRMAPNQPQHF. The CDR3 DNA reads TGTGCCAGCAGGATGGCACCTAATCAGCCCCAGCATTTT.